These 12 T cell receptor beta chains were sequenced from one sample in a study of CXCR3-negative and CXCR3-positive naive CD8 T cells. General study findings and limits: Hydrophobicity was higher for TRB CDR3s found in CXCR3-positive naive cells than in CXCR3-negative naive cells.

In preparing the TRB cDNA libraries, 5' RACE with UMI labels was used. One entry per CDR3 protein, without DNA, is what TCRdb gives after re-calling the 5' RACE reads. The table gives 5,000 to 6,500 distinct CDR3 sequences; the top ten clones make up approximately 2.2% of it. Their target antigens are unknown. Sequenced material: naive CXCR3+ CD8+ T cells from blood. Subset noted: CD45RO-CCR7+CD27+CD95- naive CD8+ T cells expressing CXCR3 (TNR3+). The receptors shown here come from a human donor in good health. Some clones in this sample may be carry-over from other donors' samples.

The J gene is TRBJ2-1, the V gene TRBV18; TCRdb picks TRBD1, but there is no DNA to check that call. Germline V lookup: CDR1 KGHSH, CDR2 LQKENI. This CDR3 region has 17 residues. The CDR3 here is CASSPPLRDTLQDEQFF.

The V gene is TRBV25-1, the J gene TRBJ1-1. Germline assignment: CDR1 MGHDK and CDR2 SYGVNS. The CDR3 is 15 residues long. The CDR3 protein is CASSERGVVSTEAFF.

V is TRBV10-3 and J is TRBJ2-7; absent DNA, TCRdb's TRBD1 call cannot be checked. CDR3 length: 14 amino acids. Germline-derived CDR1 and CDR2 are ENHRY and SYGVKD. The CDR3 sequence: CAISESETGWEQYF.

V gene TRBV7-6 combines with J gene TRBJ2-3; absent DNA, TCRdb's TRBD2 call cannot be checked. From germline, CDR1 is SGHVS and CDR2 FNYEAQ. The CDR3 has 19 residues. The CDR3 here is CASSGWHVSGTSPPDTQYF.

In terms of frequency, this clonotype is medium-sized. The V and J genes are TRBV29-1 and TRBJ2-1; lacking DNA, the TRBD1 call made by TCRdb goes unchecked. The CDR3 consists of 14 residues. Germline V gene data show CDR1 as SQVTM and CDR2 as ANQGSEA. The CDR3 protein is CSVRPRAFYNEQFF.

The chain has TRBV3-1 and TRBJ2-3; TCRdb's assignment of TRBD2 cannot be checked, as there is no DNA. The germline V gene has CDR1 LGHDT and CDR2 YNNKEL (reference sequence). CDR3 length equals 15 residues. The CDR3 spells CASSTSAGSTDTQYF.

CDR3 sequence: CASSRPQGRNEKLFF. The chain recombines TRBV19 with TRBJ1-4; TCRdb calls TRBD1, which cannot be checked without DNA. The CDR3 spans 15 residues. CDR1 and CDR2 from the germline V gene are LNHDA and SQIVND (reference sequence).

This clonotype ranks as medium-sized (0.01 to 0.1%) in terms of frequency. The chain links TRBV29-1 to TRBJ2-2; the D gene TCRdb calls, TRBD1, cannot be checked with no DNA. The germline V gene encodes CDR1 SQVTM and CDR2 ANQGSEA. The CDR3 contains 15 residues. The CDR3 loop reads CSAGTGGAGTGELFF.

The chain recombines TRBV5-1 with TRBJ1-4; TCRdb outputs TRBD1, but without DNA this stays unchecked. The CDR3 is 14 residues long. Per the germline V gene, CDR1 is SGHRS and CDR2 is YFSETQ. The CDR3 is CASSSGQGVEKLFF.

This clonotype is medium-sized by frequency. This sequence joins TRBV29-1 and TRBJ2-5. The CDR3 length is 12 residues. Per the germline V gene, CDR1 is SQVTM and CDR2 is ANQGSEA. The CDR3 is CSGVSRQETQYF.

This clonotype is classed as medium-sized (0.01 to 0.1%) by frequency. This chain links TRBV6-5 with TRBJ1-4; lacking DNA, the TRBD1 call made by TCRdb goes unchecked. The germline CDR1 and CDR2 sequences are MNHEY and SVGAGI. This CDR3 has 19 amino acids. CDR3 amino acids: CASSYSYGTGLATNEKLFF.

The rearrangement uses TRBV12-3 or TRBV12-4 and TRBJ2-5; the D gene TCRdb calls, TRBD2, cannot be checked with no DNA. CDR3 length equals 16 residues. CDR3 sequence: CASSLLSSSGEETQYF.